Below, 19 T cell receptor beta chains from the same sample are listed, as sequenced in a study of blood T cell repertoires in COVID-19. Assay: immunoSEQ multiplex PCR; the TCRdb copy retains only in-frame clones and omits some. The profile covers tens of thousands of clones, with around 83% appearing a single time and just over 3% taken by the ten largest. The source material was PBMCs or T cells enriched from blood (not recorded which). These receptor sequences come from a woman in her fifties or sixties who had recovered from COVID-19.

The chain combines TRBV5-1 with TRBJ2-1; D is uncertain. V was pared by 5 bases and J by 4 bases, with 16 bases between. This CDR3 has 15 residues. The V gene's germline CDR1 is SGHRS and CDR2 YFSETQ. CDR3 nucleotide sequence: TGCGCCAGCAGTCAGGTCGACGTTCAGTACAATGAGCAGTTCTTC. It encodes CASSQVDVQYNEQFF.

For the CDR3, the DNA is TGTGCCAGCAGTTACCCTCTCGCAGGGTCCTATGGCTACACCTTC. Protein: CASSYPLAGSYGYTF. The V and J genes are TRBV28 and TRBJ1-2; TRBD1 is a possible D gene (5 bases). CDR3 length: 15 amino acids. Germline CDR1 reads MDHEN; CDR2 reads SYDVKM. Between the trimmed V and J ends, which lost 4 bases and 4 bases, there was a span of 16 bases.

This chain uses TRBV6-1 with TRBJ1-5, with D perhaps TRBD1 (5 bases). This CDR3 has 19 residues. V lost 2 bases to trimming and J lost 0 bases, with 20 bases between them. CDR1 MNHNS and CDR2 SASEGT come from the germline V gene. CDR3 in DNA: TGTGCCAGCAGTGAACCCCAAGATTCGACAGCATATAGCAATCAGCCCCAGCATTTT. Protein product: CASSEPQDSTAYSNQPQHF.

The chain employs TRBV19 and TRBJ1-5; no definite D call. The CDR3 totals 10 residues. Trimming shortened V by 11 bases and J by 9 bases, and 11 bases separated the two germline ends. Germline loops: CDR1 LNHDA, CDR2 SQIVND (reference sequence). The CDR3 DNA sequence: TGTGCCCGCCGGGGAGGGCCCCAGCATTTT. It specifies CARRGGPQHF.

The chain links TRBV7-2 to TRBJ2-1; 8 bases map to TRBD2. The CDR3 has 17 amino acids. Unmatched junction bases numbered 6, after V lost 0 bases and J lost 2 bases. The germline CDR1 and CDR2 sequences are SGHTA and FQGNSA. CDR3 loop: CASSLASGTSAYNEQFF. Here the CDR3 DNA reads TGTGCCAGCAGCTTAGCTTCCGGGACTAGTGCCTACAATGAGCAGTTCTTC. Full variable domain (remainder filled in from reference TRBV7-2 and TRBJ2-1): GAGVSQSPSNKVTEKGKDVELRCDPISGHTALYWYRQSLGQGLEFLIYFQGNSAPDKSGLPSDRFSAERTGGSVSTLTIQRTQQEDSAVYLCASSLASGTSAYNEQFFGPGTRLTVL.

The table lists this clone with a count of one. The CDR3 here is CASSEGGGGQETQYF. The CDR3 bases are TGTGCCAGCAGTGAGGGGGGCGGGGGGCAAGAGACCCAGTACTTC. This chain joins TRBV27 and TRBJ2-5; 8 bases are shared with TRBD2. Trimming cost V 5 bases and J 2 bases; bases outside gene matches: 7. CDR1 is MNHEY, CDR2 SMNVEV, per germline (reference sequence). CDR3 length: 15 residues.

The J gene is TRBJ2-5, the V gene TRBV7-9, with 13 bases that match TRBD2. CDR3 length: 16 amino acids. V lost 5 bases, J lost 4 bases, and 7 bases stayed unmatched. Germline V lookup: CDR1 SEHNR, CDR2 FQNEAQ (reference sequence). Here the CDR3 DNA reads TGTGCCAGCAGCAAGACTAGCGGGGGGCCGGGAGAGACCCAGTACTTC. It specifies CASSKTSGGPGETQYF.

This chain connects TRBV24-1 to TRBJ2-2; D is possibly TRBD1 (6 bases). Germline-derived CDR1 and CDR2 are KGHDR and SFDVKD. CDR3 size: 13 residues. The V end was cut by 10 bases, the J end by 0 bases, with 8 bases between. The CDR3 region is CATTGSNTGELFF. The CDR3 DNA is TGTGCCACAACAGGGTCGAACACCGGGGAGCTGTTTTTT.

This clone was seen once. V is TRBV2 and J is TRBJ2-3; 11 nucleotides align to TRBD2. Germline lookup yields CDR1 SNHLY and CDR2 FYNNEI. V lost 6 bases and J lost 7; bases outside the gene matches: 9. The CDR3 covers 15 residues. CDR3 bases: TGTGCCAGCAGCGGGACTAGCGGCCCCCTGAATACGCAGTATTTT. Translated: CASSGTSGPLNTQYF.

This clone was seen a single time. The V gene is TRBV6-5, the J gene TRBJ1-6, with a possible D match to TRBD1 (5 bases). V lost 7 bases and J lost 6, with 13 bases in between. The CDR3 loop spans 14 amino acids. Germline V gene lookup returns CDR1 MNHEY and CDR2 SVGAGI. This CDR3 is CASKERRANSPLHF. The CDR3 DNA sequence: TGTGCCAGCAAAGAGCGCAGGGCTAATTCACCCCTCCACTTT.

The V call is TRBV5-6, the J call TRBJ2-7; 8 positions agree with TRBD1. With V trimmed by 4 bases and J by 3 bases, 12 bases remained unmatched. CDR3 length: 16 residues. CDR1 SGHDT and CDR2 YYEEEE come from the germline V gene. CDR3 sequence reads: CASSLVPSGGYYEQYF. DNA of the CDR3: TGTGCCAGCAGCCTGGTGCCATCAGGGGGCTACTACGAGCAGTACTTC.

The V call is TRBV4-3, the J call TRBJ1-1; D is ambiguous. Germline V CDR1 and CDR2: LGHNA, YSLEER. This CDR3 spans 16 amino acids. V lost 1 base, J lost 1 base, and 13 bases lay in between. In DNA, the CDR3 is TGCGCCAGCAGCCAAGCCTTCGGTCTGCCGAACACTGAAGCTTTCTTT. This codes for CASSQAFGLPNTEAFF.

The rearrangement links TRBV27 to TRBJ2-6, with D perhaps TRBD1 (5 bases). The germline V and J ends were trimmed by 7 bases and 2 bases, with 12 bases remaining between them. Germline CDR1 reads MNHEY; CDR2 reads SMNVEV (reference sequence). The CDR3 runs 15 residues. CDR3: CASTQPGPGANVLTF. In DNA, the CDR3 is TGTGCCAGCACCCAGCCAGGGCCTGGGGCCAACGTCCTGACTTTC.

The V and J genes are TRBV9 and TRBJ2-5; the D is unclear. Germline V gene data show CDR1 as SGDLS and CDR2 as YYNGEE. V dropped 4 bases and J dropped 0 bases, with 10 bases sitting between them. CDR3 size: 14 residues. CDR3 residues: CASSPRRDQETQYF. The DNA of the CDR3 is TGTGCCAGCAGCCCAAGACGGGACCAAGAGACCCAGTACTTC.

V gene TRBV7-2 combines with J gene TRBJ1-6, with D maybe TRBD1 (5 bases). CDR1 is SGHTA and CDR2 is FQGNSA in the germline V gene. V was trimmed by 3 bases and J by 13 bases, leaving 13 bases between them. The CDR3 totals 13 residues. CDR3 sequence: CASSFSGGIPLHF. DNA of the CDR3: TGTGCCAGCAGCTTTTCGGGGGGAATCCCCCTCCACTTT. Together with reference TRBV7-2 and TRBJ1-6, the CDR3 gives the full variable domain: GAGVSQSPSNKVTEKGKDVELRCDPISGHTALYWYRQSLGQGLEFLIYFQGNSAPDKSGLPSDRFSAERTGGSVSTLTIQRTQQEDSAVYLCASSFSGGIPLHFGNGTRLTVT.

The CDR3 DNA sequence: TGTGCCAGCAGCCAAACCCAGGCAACGAACACCGGGGAGCTGTTTTTT. Its translation: CASSQTQATNTGELFF. The chain joins TRBV3-1 (or the pseudogene TRBV3-2) to TRBJ2-2; D call uncertain. CDR1 is LGHDT, CDR2 YNNKEL, per germline (reference sequence). The CDR3 is 16 residues long. V shed 2 bases and J shed 0 bases, with 10 bases lying between them.

Judged by abundance, this clone is medium-sized (0.01 to 0.1%). The chain joins TRBV27 to TRBJ1-3; D is unclear. The CDR3 loop spans 13 amino acids. The V gene's germline CDR1 is MNHEY and CDR2 SMNVEV (reference sequence). V was trimmed by 3 bases and J by 1 base, leaving 4 bases between them. The CDR3 sequence is CASSFNSGNTIYF. The CDR3 bases are TGTGCCAGCAGTTTTAATTCTGGAAACACCATATATTTT.

V gene TRBV6-5 combines with J gene TRBJ1-2; 8 bases are shared with TRBD1. The germline V gene has CDR1 MNHEY and CDR2 SVGAGI. V dropped 6 bases and J dropped 4; count of bases not matched to a gene: 7. CDR3 size: 14 residues. CDR3 amino acids: CASRPQGAGYGYTF. The CDR3 DNA is TGTGCCAGCAGACCTCAGGGGGCGGGCTATGGCTACACCTTC.

This sequence joins TRBV3-1 (or the pseudogene TRBV3-2) and TRBJ2-7, with TRBD1 matching 12 bases. In germline, CDR1 is LGHDT, CDR2 YNNKEL (reference sequence). With V trimmed by 2 bases and J by 6 bases, 2 bases remained unmatched. This CDR3 has 14 amino acids. The CDR3 here is CASSQRGQGAEQYF. The DNA for the CDR3 is TGTGCCAGCAGCCAACGGGGACAGGGGGCCGAGCAGTACTTC.